The present T cell receptor beta chain was sequenced within a study of control samples from healthy donors and cancer patients (dated by TCRdb to 2020 to 2022). V is cut by 3 bases and J by 7 bases, and the space between the germline ends is 18 bases. The CDR3 sequence holds 15 residues, the cysteine and phenylalanine included. Solely the CDR3 DNA is kept, with 45 bases framed from the first base. CDR1 and CDR2 are drawn from the germline V gene (reference sequence): MNHEY, SMNVEV. Library preparation employed the immunoSEQ multiplex PCR assay. The immuneACCESS repertoire file appears here via TCRdb, limited to in-frame rearrangements. These files lack a portion of the clones; in checked studies, under half of the deficit traces to unresolved V genes, and the cause of the others is not known. The sample table lists roughly 120,000 clones, 93% of them with a count of one. The ten largest clones add up to roughly 2.6% of the sample.

Turning to this clone: No cognate antigen has been identified for it. No base quality information exists; no much larger clone differs at one position.

The sample taken for sequencing was blood. The sequence was obtained from a man aged 25 to 40 in good health. Rearrangement joined TRBV27 to TRBJ1-1; matching of 6 bases hints at TRBD1 as the D gene. The sequence in DNA is TGTGCCAGCAGTTTTCAGGGGTCCAAATTTAATGAAGCTTTCTTT. Protein translation: CASSFQGSKFNEAFF.